These 22 T cell receptor beta chains were sequenced from one sample in a study of blood T cell repertoires in COVID-19. Assay: immunoSEQ multiplex PCR; the TCRdb copy retains only in-frame clones and omits some. The data hold 130,000 or so clones, with approximately 88% observed a single time. The sample taken for sequencing was peripheral blood. These receptors were collected from a man aged 45-65 years with acute or convalescent COVID-19.

Of note for this clone: The germline gene is not matched at one end of the junction; a read error may be the cause. This chain uses TRBV7-7 with TRBJ2-7; 10 positions agree with TRBD2. The CDR3 totals 13 residues. CDR1 and CDR2 from the germline V gene are SSHAT and FNYEAQ (reference sequence). DNA for the CDR3: TGTGCTAGCAGCTTTGTAGCGGGAGGCGAGCAGTACTTC. This encodes CASSFVAGGEQYF.

V and J are TRBV5-4 and TRBJ1-1, with unresolved D. Trimming removed 4 bases from V and 6 bases from J, with 10 bases in between. Germline assignment: CDR1 SGHNT and CDR2 YYREEE (reference sequence). The CDR3 loop spans 12 amino acids. CDR3 in DNA: TGTGCCAGCAGCCCGGGAATGTCTGAAGCTTTCTTT. It specifies CASSPGMSEAFF. The complete variable domain, with remaining parts taken from reference TRBV5-4 and TRBJ1-1, reads ETGVTQSPTHLIKTRGQQVTLRCSSQSGHNTVSWYQQALGQGPQFIFQYYREEENGRGNFPPRFSGLQFPNYSSELNVNALELDDSALYLCASSPGMSEAFFGQGTRLTVV.

The rearrangement links TRBV5-4 to TRBJ1-2; 8 bases are shared with TRBD1. CDR3 length: 15 amino acids. J was trimmed by 7 bases and V by 5 bases; bases with no gene match: 13. Germline V gives CDR1 SGHNT, CDR2 YYREEE (reference sequence). The CDR3 DNA reads TGTGCCAGCAGGCGAAACAGGGGGGCCAGAGTTGGCTACACCTTC. Protein: CASRRNRGARVGYTF.

The chain links TRBV2 to TRBJ1-1; D is perhaps TRBD1 (6 bases). Germline V gene lookup returns CDR1 SNHLY and CDR2 FYNNEI. Trimming took 5 bases from V and 5 from J, leaving 12 bases between them. The CDR3 spans 13 residues. The CDR3 region is CASSSGVLTEAFF. CDR3 coding DNA: TGTGCCAGCAGTTCAGGGGTTTTGACTGAAGCTTTCTTT.

The CDR3 reads CASSSWQGSNEKLFF. The CDR3 nucleotides read TGTGCCAGCAGCTCATGGCAGGGGTCTAATGAAAAACTGTTTTTT. This chain uses TRBV27 with TRBJ1-4, with D perhaps matching TRBD1 (6 bases). V lost 6 bases and J 3 bases, leaving 14 bases between the germline ends. The CDR3 contains 15 residues. Germline CDR1 and CDR2: MNHEY and SMNVEV (reference sequence).

This clone was found once. The chain joins TRBV5-5 to TRBJ2-3, with D possibly matching TRBD1 (5 bases). This CDR3 contains 14 residues. The germline gives CDR1 SGHKS, CDR2 YYEKEE (reference sequence). The ends were cut back, 5 bases at V and 6 bases at J, with 16 bases in the middle. In DNA, the CDR3 is TGTGCCAGCAGTGGGGCGGTAACTACGGATACGCAGTATTTT. Translated: CASSGAVTTDTQYF.

J is TRBJ1-1 and V is TRBV28; D possibly corresponds to TRBD1 (6 bases). The germline gives CDR1 MDHEN, CDR2 SYDVKM. The CDR3 has 15 residues. V lost 6 bases and J lost 4, with 18 bases in between. CDR3 DNA: TGTGCCAGCAGCCAATCAAGGGGGGGGAGCACTGAAGCTTTCTTT. This codes for CASSQSRGGSTEAFF.

The V gene is TRBV6-6, the J gene TRBJ2-5, with D maybe TRBD2 (7 bases). V gave up 8 bases and J gave up 5 bases, with 24 bases separating them. This CDR3 region has 16 residues. Germline lookup yields CDR1 MNHNY and CDR2 SVGAGI (reference sequence). Here the CDR3 DNA reads TGTGCCAGCGGTCGAGGGGGGGCCCGGGTTTTCGAGACCCAGTACTTC. Protein product: CASGRGGARVFETQYF.

This chain joins TRBV7-9 and TRBJ2-7; D uncertain. Per germline, CDR1 SEHNR and CDR2 FQNEAQ (reference sequence). The CDR3 sequence is 14 residues long. V lost 4 bases to trimming and J lost 3 bases, with 13 bases between them. CDR3 residues: CASSSDGSNYEQYF. CDR3 nucleotide sequence: TGTGCCAGCAGCTCCGACGGGTCCAACTACGAGCAGTACTTC.

The rearrangement uses TRBV5-4 and TRBJ2-7; TRBD2 aligns across 7 bases. The germline gives CDR1 SGHNT, CDR2 YYREEE (reference sequence). The CDR3 covers 16 residues. V shed 4 bases and J 2 bases; nucleotides not matched to a gene: 12. The CDR3 region is CASSQDRTGGTYEQYF. Written as DNA, the CDR3 is TGTGCCAGCAGCCAGGACCGGACGGGAGGTACCTACGAGCAGTACTTC. Together with reference TRBV5-4 and TRBJ2-7, the CDR3 gives the full variable domain: ETGVTQSPTHLIKTRGQQVTLRCSSQSGHNTVSWYQQALGQGPQFIFQYYREEENGRGNFPPRFSGLQFPNYSSELNVNALELDDSALYLCASSQDRTGGTYEQYFGPGTRLTVT.

This clone was seen a handful of times. The chain uses TRBV24-1 and TRBJ2-7; possibly TRBD2 for D (6 bases). The germline V and J ends were trimmed by 6 bases and 5 bases, with 7 bases remaining between them. This CDR3 has 11 residues. Germline V gives CDR1 KGHDR, CDR2 SFDVKD. CDR3 DNA: TGTGCCACCAGTCGCGGGAACGAGCAGTACTTC. Its protein is CATSRGNEQYF.

The CDR3 reads CASSPPTQPQHF. Written as DNA, the CDR3 is TGTGCCAGCAGCCCTCCTACCCAACCCCAGCATTTT. The chain employs TRBV6-2 or TRBV6-3 and TRBJ1-5; no reliable D call. The germline gives CDR1 MNHEY, CDR2 SVGEGT. V was pared by 6 bases and J by 10 bases, with 13 bases between. This CDR3 is 12 amino acids long.

The chain combines TRBV7-2 with TRBJ2-1; TRBD2 matches at 9 bases. CDR3 size: 16 residues. Germline CDR1 is SGHTA and CDR2 is FQGNSA. Unmatched junction bases numbered 4, after V lost 0 bases and J lost 4 bases. DNA of the CDR3: TGTGCCAGCAGCTTAGCTAGCGGGAGTTTTTACAATGAGCAGTTCTTC. This codes for CASSLASGSFYNEQFF.

The chain carries TRBV28 and TRBJ1-2; 7 bases fit TRBD1. Trimming removed 8 bases from V and 0 bases from J; junction bases left unmatched: 12. The CDR3 runs 16 residues. Germline V gene lookup returns CDR1 MDHEN and CDR2 SYDVKM. CDR3 DNA: TGTGCCAGCGGCAAACACAGGGGCGGGTCTAACTATGGCTACACCTTC. Translating gives CASGKHRGGSNYGYTF.

The gene calls are TRBV18 and TRBJ1-1; no clear D gene. The germline V gene has CDR1 KGHSH and CDR2 LQKENI. The length of the CDR3 is 13 residues. Trimming left V 6 bases short and J 1 base short, with 9 bases between. The CDR3: CASSPQWNTEAFF. The CDR3 nucleotides are TGTGCCAGCTCCCCTCAGTGGAACACTGAAGCTTTCTTT.

V is TRBV5-1 and J is TRBJ1-4, with D unresolved. Per the germline V gene, CDR1 is SGHRS and CDR2 is YFSETQ. Trimming shortened V by 0 bases and J by 2 bases, and 17 bases separated the two germline ends. The CDR3 consists of 18 residues. The CDR3 DNA is TGCGCCAGCAGCTTGGCCGTGGAGACCTTTAGGACTAATGAAAAACTGTTTTTT. The encoded protein is CASSLAVETFRTNEKLFF. Supplemented by reference TRBV5-1 and TRBJ1-4, the full variable domain reads KAGVTQTPRYLIKTRGQQVTLSCSPISGHRSVSWYQQTPGQGLQFLFEYFSETQRNKGNFPGRFSGRQFSNSRSEMNVSTLELGDSALYLCASSLAVETFRTNEKLFFGSGTQLSVL.

The chain links TRBV7-3 to TRBJ1-5; D is possibly TRBD1 (5 bases). The CDR3 has 18 residues. Germline V lookup: CDR1 SGHTA, CDR2 FQGTGA. V gave up 4 bases and J gave up 1 base, with 20 bases separating them. The chain's CDR3 is CASSSPPGWIRSNQPQHF. For the CDR3, the DNA is TGTGCCAGCAGCTCCCCCCCAGGGTGGATAAGGAGCAATCAGCCCCAGCATTTT.

The gene calls are TRBV28 and TRBJ2-7, with 8 nucleotides matching TRBD2. Trimming at V came to 10 bases and at J to 2 bases, leaving 7 bases not matched to a gene. Germline V gene data show CDR1 as MDHEN and CDR2 as SYDVKM. This CDR3 is built from 13 residues. The CDR3 loop reads CATRGGAPYEQYF. DNA for the CDR3: TGTGCCACCCGGGGGGGGGCCCCCTACGAGCAGTACTTC.

The V call is TRBV28, the J call TRBJ1-2, with D tentatively TRBD1 (6 bases). The CDR3 covers 14 residues. The V gene lost 5 bases and the J gene lost 8 bases, with 18 bases spanning the gap. The germline V gene has CDR1 MDHEN and CDR2 SYDVKM. CDR3 DNA sequence: TGTGCCAGCAGTCTAGGGGGTCGGTCTACCGGCTACACCTTC. Translation: CASSLGGRSTGYTF.

This rearrangement joins TRBV7-9 to TRBJ2-7; D possibly corresponds to TRBD2 (7 bases). With 3 bases removed from V and 4 bases from J, the gap between germline ends came to 16 bases. This CDR3 is built from 15 residues. Germline V gene sequence: CDR1 SEHNR, CDR2 FQNEAQ (reference sequence). The CDR3: CASSLGRGAGYEQYF. DNA of the CDR3: TGTGCCAGCAGCTTGGGACGGGGGGCTGGGTACGAGCAGTACTTC. The entire variable domain, with the rest obtained from reference TRBV7-9 and TRBJ2-7, is as follows: DTGVSQNPRHKITKRGQNVTFRCDPISEHNRLYWYRQTLGQGPEFLTYFQNEAQLEKSRLLSDRFSAERPKGSFSTLEIQRTEQGDSAMYLCASSLGRGAGYEQYFGPGTRLTVT.

V usage is TRBV19 and J usage is TRBJ2-7, with 10 bases identical to TRBD2. Looked up from germline, CDR1 is LNHDA and CDR2 is SQIVND (reference sequence). The CDR3 runs to 16 residues. V lost 6 bases, J lost 3 bases, and 11 bases stayed unmatched. CDR3 DNA: TGTGCCAGTAGACCTAACGGGCTAGCGGGGGACTACGAGCAGTACTTC. The encoded protein is CASRPNGLAGDYEQYF.

The chain combines TRBV5-5 with TRBJ2-1; D is ambiguous. The V end lost 4 bases, the J end lost 10 bases, and 15 bases lay between the germline ends. The CDR3 runs to 13 residues. Germline CDR1 SGHKS, CDR2 YYEKEE (reference sequence). The CDR3 sequence: CASSTMMVGEQFF. In DNA form, the CDR3 reads TGTGCCAGCAGCACTATGATGGTTGGGGAGCAGTTCTTC. The full variable domain, its missing parts supplied by reference TRBV5-5 and TRBJ2-1, is DAGVTQSPTHLIKTRGQQVTLRCSPISGHKSVSWYQQVLGQGPQFIFQYYEKEERGRGNFPDRFSARQFPNYSSELNVNALLLGDSALYLCASSTMMVGEQFFGPGTRLTVL.